The 14 T cell receptor beta chains below come from one sample, sequenced in a study of post-analysis software for immune sequencing data. Carried by the TCR beta cDNA libraries were unique molecular identifiers. TCRdb processed the PCR reads anew with MiXCR; each CDR3 protein has one entry. This table holds a few hundred thousand distinct CDR3 sequences, more than 30% found once. What these receptors recognize is not known. Study observations and caveats: About 5 TRBV segments (TRBV5-6, TRBV5-1 and TRBV20-1 among them) occurred more frequently in patients than in controls.

Sequenced input: blood. These receptors originate from a girl aged 2 to 10 with multiple sclerosis.

V is TRBV28 and J is TRBJ2-3; TRBD2 matches at 12 bases. The CDR3 consists of 15 residues. V gave up 5 bases and J gave up 4 bases; unmatched junction bases: 4. Germline V gene sequence: CDR1 MDHEN, CDR2 SYDVKM. The chain's CDR3 is CASSLAGGPADTQYF. Here the CDR3 DNA reads TGTGCCAGCAGTCTAGCGGGGGGGCCAGCAGATACGCAGTATTTT. Combining the CDR3 with reference TRBV28 and TRBJ2-3 gives the whole variable domain DVKVTQSSRYLVKRTGEKVFLECVQDMDHENMFWYRQDPGLGLRLIYFSYDVKMKEKGDIPEGYSVSREKKERFSLILESASTNQTSMYLCASSLAGGPADTQYFGPGTRLTVL.

This chain uses TRBV20-1 with TRBJ1-5; D is unresolved. The V and J ends lost 6 bases and 7 bases respectively, with 7 bases between them. CDR3 length equals 10 residues. Germline V lookup: CDR1 DFQATT, CDR2 SNEGSKA (reference sequence). CDR3 loop: CSAAGQPQHF. CDR3 DNA: TGCAGTGCGGCGGGCCAGCCCCAGCATTTT.

This clonotype appeared many times. The chain joins TRBV29-1 to TRBJ2-5, with D possibly being TRBD2 (6 bases). This CDR3 spans 16 amino acids. Germline V gene lookup returns CDR1 SQVTM and CDR2 ANQGSEA. V was pared by 0 bases and J by 0 bases, with 14 bases between. The CDR3 reads CSVEDPHRGNQETQYF. The DNA of the CDR3 is TGCAGCGTTGAAGATCCCCACCGGGGGAACCAAGAGACCCAGTACTTC. Drawing the rest from reference TRBV29-1 and TRBJ2-5, the complete variable domain is SAVISQKPSRDICQRGTSLTIQCQVDSQVTMMFWYRQQPGQSLTLIATANQGSEATYESGFVIDKFPISRPNLTFSTLTVSNMSPEDSSIYLCSVEDPHRGNQETQYFGPGTRLLVL.

In regard to this clonotype: A read error may explain this, as a much larger clone is one base away. Because the CDR3 is missing its conserved closing phenylalanine or tryptophan, this is likely a read error. This chain connects TRBV29-1 to TRBJ2-3; D ambiguous. The CDR3 length is 11 residues. Germline V gene lookup returns CDR1 SQVTM and CDR2 ANQGSEA. Trimming left V 7 bases short and J 2 bases short, with 7 bases between. The chain's CDR3 is CSGSSTDTQYL. CDR3 DNA: TGCAGCGGTAGTTCCACAGATACGCAGTATTTG.

V is TRBV10-3 and J is TRBJ2-1; unclear D gene. Germline V CDR1 and CDR2: ENHRY, SYGVKD. The CDR3 consists of 14 residues. Trimming removed 4 bases at V and 1 base at J, with 8 bases between. CDR3 in amino acids: CAISGSVSYNEQFF. As DNA, the CDR3 is TGTGCCATCAGTGGGTCTGTTTCCTACAATGAGCAGTTCTTC.

The chain recombines TRBV6-1 with TRBJ2-6, with 9 bases lining up with TRBD1. This CDR3 contains 18 residues. V dropped 8 bases and J dropped 0; count of bases not matched to a gene: 11. Germline V gene lookup returns CDR1 MNHNS and CDR2 SASEGT. CDR3 nucleotide sequence: TGTGCCAGCGGACTTCGGGGACAGGGTTACTCTGGGGCCAACGTCCTGACTTTC. Amino acids: CASGLRGQGYSGANVLTF.

The V and J genes are TRBV4-1 and TRBJ1-2; weak D call: TRBD1 (5 bases). The CDR3 length is 14 residues. Germline V gene lookup returns CDR1 MGHRA and CDR2 YSYEKL. Trimming removed 0 bases at V and 3 bases at J, with 8 bases between. CDR3 residues: CASSQEDRYYGYTF. The CDR3 region has the DNA TGCGCCAGCAGCCAAGAAGACAGATACTATGGCTACACCTTC.

The chain combines TRBV29-1 with TRBJ1-2; D might be TRBD1 (5 bases). V lost 0 bases, J lost 5 bases, and 10 bases lay in between. The CDR3 is made up of 13 amino acids. Germline CDR1 reads SQVTM; CDR2 reads ANQGSEA. CDR3 sequence reads: CSVEDREVYGYTF. CDR3 bases: TGCAGCGTTGAAGACAGGGAAGTATATGGCTACACCTTC.

The rearrangement links TRBV9 to TRBJ2-7, with TRBD2 matching 9 bases. V gave up 2 bases and J gave up 0 bases; unmatched junction bases: 0. The germline gives CDR1 SGDLS, CDR2 YYNGEE. This CDR3 region has 14 residues. CDR3 region: CASSVSGGSYEQYF. The CDR3 DNA follows: TGTGCCAGCAGCGTTAGCGGGGGCTCCTACGAGCAGTACTTC. The full variable domain, in which reference TRBV9 and TRBJ2-7 provide the parts outside the CDR3, is DSGVTQTPKHLITATGQRVTLRCSPRSGDLSVYWYQQSLDQGLQFLIQYYNGEERAKGNILERFSAQQFPDLHSELNLSSLELGDSALYFCASSVSGGSYEQYFGPGTRLTVT.

J is TRBJ1-1 and V is TRBV7-6; D is unresolved. CDR3 length: 14 amino acids. Trimming pared 4 bases from V and 6 bases from J, leaving 15 bases between. Per germline, CDR1 SGHVS and CDR2 FNYEAQ. The CDR3 DNA sequence: TGTGCCAGCAGCTATAAGGAGGGCAGCGCTGAAGCTTTCTTT. Translation gives CASSYKEGSAEAFF. Full variable domain (missing parts from reference TRBV7-6 and TRBJ1-1): GAGVSQSPRYKVTKRGQDVALRCDPISGHVSLYWYRQALGQGPEFLTYFNYEAQQDKSGLPNDRFSAERPEGSISTLTIQRTEQRDSAMYRCASSYKEGSAEAFFGQGTRLTVV.

V gene TRBV7-3 combines with J gene TRBJ2-3, with D perhaps TRBD1 (5 bases). The ends were cut back, 3 bases at V and 2 bases at J, with 9 bases in the middle. CDR1 and CDR2 from the germline V gene are SGHTA and FQGTGA. The CDR3 covers 14 residues. CDR3 nucleotide sequence: TGTGCCAGCAGCTTCGGACAACACACAGATACGCAGTATTTT. It specifies CASSFGQHTDTQYF. Using reference TRBV7-3 and TRBJ2-3 for the parts outside the CDR3, the full variable domain is GAGVSQTPSNKVTEKGKYVELRCDPISGHTALYWYRQSLGQGPEFLIYFQGTGAADDSGLPNDRFFAVRPEGSVSTLKIQRTERGDSAVYLCASSFGQHTDTQYFGPGTRLTVL.

This clonotype was detected only a few times. The chain uses TRBV20-1 and TRBJ2-1; TRBD2 matches at 8 bases. Germline V CDR1 and CDR2: DFQATT, SNEGSKA (reference sequence). This CDR3 comprises 16 residues. The V gene end was trimmed by 2 bases and the J gene end by 4 bases; junction bases not matched to a gene: 10. The CDR3 nucleotides are TGCAGTGCTAGAACGGGAGGGCCTCTGCCGTACAATGAGCAGTTCTTC. It specifies CSARTGGPLPYNEQFF.

The genes are TRBV13 and TRBJ1-2, with no clear D. The CDR3 totals 16 residues. Trimming shortened V by 5 bases and J by 1 base, and 17 bases separated the two germline ends. CDR1 and CDR2 from the germline V gene are PRHDT and FYEKMQ (reference sequence). This CDR3 reads CASSGVWTDNNYGYTF. In DNA, the CDR3 is TGTGCCAGCAGCGGCGTTTGGACGGATAATAACTATGGCTACACCTTC.

This clonotype was counted between two and nine times. This sequence joins TRBV12-3 or TRBV12-4 and TRBJ2-7, with no clear D. CDR3 length: 12 amino acids. V dropped 2 bases and J dropped 7 bases, with 9 bases sitting between them. The CDR3: CASSLPPAEQYF. CDR3 nucleotide sequence: TGTGCCAGCAGTTTACCCCCGGCGGAGCAGTACTTC.